The rows below give T cell receptor beta chains drawn from one sample of a study of OX40 agonist ivuxolimab in advanced cancers. The repertoire was sequenced with immunoSEQ multiplex PCR; TCRdb's copy has only in-frame clones and lacks some. The sample shows tens of thousands of clones, around 90% of them seen only once. Sequences were derived from CD4+ or CD8+ T cells sorted from blood, sampled in a trial of the OX40 agonist ivuxolimab. The receptor source for this set is an adult with an advanced solid tumor such as melanoma, head and neck, liver or kidney cancer. Both conserved end residues are part of each CDR3. Each record gives: D gene, J gene, V gene, clone size, CDR3 DNA, CDR3 protein. D genes are given only for firm matches. The listing skips clone size in some rows; elsewhere it reads once, few, many or a size class.

d_gene: .
j_gene: TRBJ1-3
v_gene: TRBV4-3
abundance: .
CDR3nt: TGCGCCAGCAGCCATGGTTCAGGGCAAGGAAACACCATATATTTT
CDR3aa: CASSHGSGQGNTIYF

d_gene: TRBD2
j_gene: TRBJ2-3
v_gene: TRBV2
abundance: once
CDR3nt: TGTGCCAGCAGTGAAGCGCTTATGAGCGGGAGTGGAGATACGCAGTATTTT
CDR3aa: CASSEALMSGSGDTQYF

d_gene: .
j_gene: TRBJ1-5
v_gene: TRBV27
abundance: few
CDR3nt: TGTGCCAGCAGTTTATGGGGCAATCAGCCCCAGCATTTT
CDR3aa: CASSLWGNQPQHF

d_gene: .
j_gene: TRBJ2-7
v_gene: TRBV4-1
abundance: once
CDR3nt: TGCGCCAGCAGCCAAGATCAAGGGGCAACCTACGAGCAGTACTTC
CDR3aa: CASSQDQGATYEQYF

d_gene: .
j_gene: TRBJ1-2
v_gene: TRBV6-5
abundance: .
CDR3nt: TGTGCCAGCAGTTACTCGTTGCAGGGTAGGAGCTACACCTTC
CDR3aa: CASSYSLQGRSYTF

d_gene: TRBD1
j_gene: TRBJ1-1
v_gene: TRBV19
abundance: few
CDR3nt: TGTGCCACCGCGGGACAGGGGAAAACTCACACTGAAGCTTTCTTT
CDR3aa: CATAGQGKTHTEAFF

d_gene: TRBD2
j_gene: TRBJ2-5
v_gene: TRBV7-6
abundance: .
CDR3nt: TGTGCCAGCAGCCTACTAGCGACGCAAGAGACCCAGTACTTC
CDR3aa: CASSLLATQETQYF

d_gene: .
j_gene: TRBJ2-2
v_gene: TRBV7-9
abundance: .
CDR3nt: TGTGCCAGCAGCCCCCGGGCGTTTCGAACCGGGGAGCTGTTTTTT
CDR3aa: CASSPRAFRTGELFF

d_gene: .
j_gene: TRBJ1-1
v_gene: TRBV11-2
abundance: .
CDR3nt: TGTGCCAGCAGCCAGCGGACGGGGATGAACACTGAAGCTTTCTTT
CDR3aa: CASSQRTGMNTEAFF

d_gene: .
j_gene: TRBJ2-1
v_gene: TRBV6-6
abundance: .
CDR3nt: TGTGCCAGCAGGCACTTAGGGACTGAATTCCCTTATGAGCAGTTCTTC
CDR3aa: CASRHLGTEFPYEQFF

d_gene: TRBD2
j_gene: TRBJ2-2
v_gene: TRBV9
abundance: once
CDR3nt: TGTGCCAGCAGCCCCCCGACTAGCGGCACCGGGGAGCTGTTTTTT
CDR3aa: CASSPPTSGTGELFF

d_gene: .
j_gene: TRBJ1-3
v_gene: TRBV5-6
abundance: .
CDR3nt: TGTGCCAGCAGCTTCGGAAACACCATATATTTT
CDR3aa: CASSFGNTIYF

d_gene: .
j_gene: TRBJ2-1
v_gene: TRBV23-1
abundance: .
CDR3nt: TGCGCCAGCAGTCTCCTTAACGGGGGGCAGTTCTTC
CDR3aa: CASSLLNGGQFF

d_gene: TRBD2
j_gene: TRBJ2-5
v_gene: TRBV4-1
abundance: few
CDR3nt: TGCGCCAGCAGCCACGGATATGTGACTAGCGAAGAGACCCAGTACTTC
CDR3aa: CASSHGYVTSEETQYF

d_gene: .
j_gene: TRBJ2-7
v_gene: TRBV4-1
abundance: .
CDR3nt: TGCGCCAGCAGCCAAGATAGCCCCAGGGAATCCTACGAGCAGTACTTC
CDR3aa: CASSQDSPRESYEQYF

d_gene: .
j_gene: TRBJ2-2
v_gene: TRBV9
abundance: .
CDR3nt: TGTGCCAGCAAGTCCGGCGGGCCGAACACCGGGGAGCTGTTTTTT
CDR3aa: CASKSGGPNTGELFF

d_gene: TRBD1
j_gene: TRBJ1-1
v_gene: TRBV5-6
abundance: .
CDR3nt: TGTGCCAGCAGCTTGGTAGCAGGGGGCATGAAAGCTTTCTTT
CDR3aa: CASSLVAGGMKAFF

d_gene: .
j_gene: TRBJ1-5
v_gene: TRBV7-6
abundance: .
CDR3nt: TGTGCCAGCAGCCCTTGGACGAACGATCAGCCCCAGCATTTT
CDR3aa: CASSPWTNDQPQHF

d_gene: TRBD2
j_gene: TRBJ2-3
v_gene: TRBV15
abundance: .
CDR3nt: TGTGCCACCAGCAGAGAAGCGGGAGGGAGCACAGATACGCAGTATTTT
CDR3aa: CATSREAGGSTDTQYF

d_gene: TRBD1
j_gene: TRBJ2-7
v_gene: TRBV7-9
abundance: .
CDR3nt: TGTGCCAGCAGCTTCTACGACAGGGGGGGAGGATACGAGCAGTACTTC
CDR3aa: CASSFYDRGGGYEQYF

d_gene: .
j_gene: TRBJ2-7
v_gene: TRBV13
abundance: once
CDR3nt: TGTGCCAGCAGCTCTCAGGGAGTAGGAGCCTACGAGCAGTACTTC
CDR3aa: CASSSQGVGAYEQYF

d_gene: TRBD2
j_gene: TRBJ2-2
v_gene: TRBV7-9
abundance: many
CDR3nt: TGTGCCAGCAGCTTACGTGGCGGGAGAGAGACCGGGGAGCTGTTTTTT
CDR3aa: CASSLRGGRETGELFF

d_gene: .
j_gene: TRBJ2-1
v_gene: TRBV7-2
abundance: .
CDR3nt: TGTGCCAGCAGCCCAGGGGCTAGCGGCTACAATGAGCAGTTCTTC
CDR3aa: CASSPGASGYNEQFF

d_gene: TRBD2
j_gene: TRBJ2-1
v_gene: TRBV7-9
abundance: .
CDR3nt: TGTGCCAGCAGCTTAGAGGAGCGGGAGGCCAATGAGCAGTTCTTC
CDR3aa: CASSLEEREANEQFF

d_gene: TRBD2
j_gene: TRBJ2-2
v_gene: TRBV9
abundance: .
CDR3nt: TGTGCCAGCAGGGGAACGGGGACTAGCGGGGGAAGCACCGGGGAGCTGTTTTTT
CDR3aa: CASRGTGTSGGSTGELFF

d_gene: .
j_gene: TRBJ1-3
v_gene: TRBV7-6
abundance: .
CDR3nt: TGTGCCAGCAGGGGGGTTGTCGACACCATATATTTT
CDR3aa: CASRGVVDTIYF

d_gene: .
j_gene: TRBJ1-5
v_gene: TRBV4-1
abundance: .
CDR3nt: TGCGCCAGCAGTCCTCTGGACAAAAATCAGCCCCAGCATTTT
CDR3aa: CASSPLDKNQPQHF

d_gene: TRBD2
j_gene: TRBJ2-7
v_gene: TRBV14
abundance: .
CDR3nt: TGTGCCAGCAGCCAATTCCGGGGAGCGGGGGCCTACGAGCAGTACTTC
CDR3aa: CASSQFRGAGAYEQYF

d_gene: .
j_gene: TRBJ1-3
v_gene: TRBV6-5
abundance: .
CDR3nt: TGTGCCAGCAGTTACGCACAGGGAAACACCATATATTTT
CDR3aa: CASSYAQGNTIYF

d_gene: .
j_gene: TRBJ2-7
v_gene: TRBV20-1
abundance: .
CDR3nt: TGCAGTGCCCCACGAGGGTACGAGCAGTACTTC
CDR3aa: CSAPRGYEQYF

d_gene: .
j_gene: TRBJ2-3
v_gene: TRBV4-1
abundance: .
CDR3nt: TGCGCCAGCAGCCAGGGGGCCCTAGACTATACGCAGTATTTT
CDR3aa: CASSQGALDYTQYF

d_gene: TRBD1
j_gene: TRBJ1-5
v_gene: TRBV7-8
abundance: .
CDR3nt: TGTGCCAGCAGCCCGGGACAGGGTCCAATCCAGCCCCAGCATTTT
CDR3aa: CASSPGQGPIQPQHF

d_gene: TRBD1
j_gene: TRBJ1-5
v_gene: TRBV10-2
abundance: .
CDR3nt: TGCGCCAGCAGCACAGACAGGGGAGGGCAGCCCCAGCATTTT
CDR3aa: CASSTDRGGQPQHF

d_gene: TRBD1
j_gene: TRBJ2-2
v_gene: TRBV28
abundance: once
CDR3nt: TGTGCCAGCAGTTTCGGAGTGACAGGGGGCACCGGGGAGCTGTTTTTT
CDR3aa: CASSFGVTGGTGELFF

d_gene: TRBD1
j_gene: TRBJ2-7
v_gene: TRBV6-6
abundance: few
CDR3nt: TGTGCCAGCAGTTACGGGGACAGGCGAGGCGAGCAGTACTTC
CDR3aa: CASSYGDRRGEQYF

d_gene: TRBD1
j_gene: TRBJ1-6
v_gene: TRBV4-1
abundance: .
CDR3nt: TGCGCCAGCAGCCAAGGCGGACAGGGAAAATCACCCCTCCACTTT
CDR3aa: CASSQGGQGKSPLHF

d_gene: TRBD1
j_gene: TRBJ2-2
v_gene: TRBV4-3
abundance: once
CDR3nt: TGCGCCAGCAGCCAAGACAGGGGGCTAATCGGGGAGCTGTTTTTT
CDR3aa: CASSQDRGLIGELFF

d_gene: .
j_gene: TRBJ1-3
v_gene: TRBV7-9
abundance: .
CDR3nt: TGTGCCAGCTCCCGTACAAGCTCTGGAAACACCATATATTTT
CDR3aa: CASSRTSSGNTIYF

d_gene: .
j_gene: TRBJ2-3
v_gene: TRBV9
abundance: .
CDR3nt: TGTGCCAGCAGCGTAGATGGAAGCACAGATACGCAGTATTTT
CDR3aa: CASSVDGSTDTQYF

d_gene: .
j_gene: TRBJ2-3
v_gene: TRBV4-1
abundance: .
CDR3nt: TGCGCCAGCAGCCAAGGGCCCATCGGGGGAATCGCAGATACGCAGTATTTT
CDR3aa: CASSQGPIGGIADTQYF

d_gene: .
j_gene: TRBJ2-5
v_gene: TRBV9
abundance: .
CDR3nt: TGTGCCAGCAGCGTAGGGGCCAGCCTCCCGGGGGAGACCCAGTACTTC
CDR3aa: CASSVGASLPGETQYF

d_gene: .
j_gene: TRBJ2-7
v_gene: TRBV7-8
abundance: once
CDR3nt: TGTGCCAGCAGCTTAGCTATGAGGACAGAGACGAGCTCCTACGAGCAGTACTTC
CDR3aa: CASSLAMRTETSSYEQYF

d_gene: .
j_gene: TRBJ1-1
v_gene: TRBV5-4
abundance: .
CDR3nt: TGTGCCAGCAGCTTGGAACAGGCGAACACTGAAGCTTTCTTT
CDR3aa: CASSLEQANTEAFF

d_gene: .
j_gene: TRBJ2-1
v_gene: TRBV13
abundance: .
CDR3nt: TGTGCCAGCAGCCGATCTTACAGCTCCTACAATGAGCAGTTCTTC
CDR3aa: CASSRSYSSYNEQFF

d_gene: .
j_gene: TRBJ2-7
v_gene: TRBV4-3
abundance: .
CDR3nt: TGCGCCAGCAGCCTTACTTTCGTGGACCCCTCCTACGAGCAGTACTTC
CDR3aa: CASSLTFVDPSYEQYF